Listed here are 23 T cell receptor beta chains from one sample, sequenced in a study of CD8 T cells in ankylosing spondylitis. MiXCR, applied by TCRdb to the 5' RACE reads, yields one record per CDR3 protein. Counted here are 200,000 to 250,000 distinct CDR3 sequences, over 30% occurring once; the ten biggest clones make up roughly 4.2%. The sample consisted of blood, either unsorted or a sorted T cell fraction (not recorded which). These TCRs come from a male donor with ankylosing spondylitis or in good health (not recorded which).

A remark on this clonotype: An end of the junction differs from the germline gene, which may be a read error. This rearrangement joins TRBV7-8 to TRBJ2-2, with TRBD1 identical over 8 bases. This CDR3 spans 17 amino acids. CDR1 and CDR2 (germline): SGHVS, FQNEAQ. Written as DNA, the CDR3 is TGTGCCAGCAGCCACATCCCGGGACAGGCGAACACGGGGGAGCTGTTTTTT. Translating gives CASSHIPGQANTGELFF.

There are a few counts of this clonotype. The gene calls are TRBV10-3 and TRBJ2-3; the match to TRBD2 covers 7 bases. The junction had 5 bases not matched to a gene; V was cut back by 0 bases and J by 2 bases. CDR3 length: 16 residues. CDR1 and CDR2 from the germline V gene are ENHRY and SYGVKD. The CDR3 DNA reads TGTGCCATCAGTGAGTCGTCCGGGGGGATCACAGATACGCAGTATTTT. Translated: CAISESSGGITDTQYF.

The sample holds a few counts of this clonotype. This chain connects TRBV28 to TRBJ2-1, with 7 bases identical to TRBD1. The ends lost 3 bases at V and 2 bases at J; junction bases unmatched: 4. This CDR3 is 15 amino acids long. Germline V CDR1 and CDR2: MDHEN, SYDVKM. The CDR3 here is CASSFWDSTYNEQFF. The CDR3 DNA reads TGTGCCAGCAGTTTCTGGGACAGCACCTACAATGAGCAGTTCTTC. The whole variable domain, filled in from reference TRBV28 and TRBJ2-1, reads DVKVTQSSRYLVKRTGEKVFLECVQDMDHENMFWYRQDPGLGLRLIYFSYDVKMKEKGDIPEGYSVSREKKERFSLILESASTNQTSMYLCASSFWDSTYNEQFFGPGTRLTVL.

V is TRBV20-1 and J is TRBJ2-2; 7 bases line up with TRBD1. The V gene end was trimmed by 3 bases and the J gene end by 7 bases; junction bases not matched to a gene: 5. The length of the CDR3 is 13 residues. In germline, CDR1 is DFQATT, CDR2 SNEGSKA (reference sequence). The CDR3 reads CSASEGARGELFF. The DNA for the CDR3 is TGCAGTGCTAGTGAGGGGGCGCGCGGGGAGCTGTTTTTT.

This clonotype was counted ten times or more. The V and J genes are TRBV9 and TRBJ2-3; D call uncertain. With 2 bases removed from V and 4 bases from J, the gap between germline ends came to 8 bases. Germline V gene sequence: CDR1 SGDLS, CDR2 YYNGEE. The CDR3 runs to 13 residues. CDR3 region: CASSVGPPDTQYF. CDR3 coding DNA: TGTGCCAGCAGCGTCGGCCCCCCAGATACGCAGTATTTT.

This clonotype was observed a few times. This chain links TRBV20-1 with TRBJ1-2, with D uncertain. This CDR3 contains 13 residues. Trimming pared 1 base from V and 0 bases from J, leaving 6 bases between. The V gene's germline CDR1 is DFQATT and CDR2 SNEGSKA (reference sequence). CDR3 sequence reads: CSARGMANYGYTF. In DNA, the CDR3 is TGCAGTGCTAGAGGGATGGCTAACTATGGCTACACCTTC.

The rearrangement joins TRBV20-1 to TRBJ2-7; possible D gene TRBD2, 6 bases. V was trimmed by 6 bases and J by 1 base, leaving 19 bases between them. CDR1 is DFQATT and CDR2 is SNEGSKA in the germline V gene (reference sequence). This CDR3 is 15 amino acids long. CDR3 in amino acids: CSAPPTGDLSYEQYF. CDR3 in DNA: TGCAGTGCCCCCCCCACGGGGGACCTATCCTACGAGCAGTACTTC.

The chain recombines TRBV12-3 or TRBV12-4 with TRBJ1-5; weak D call: TRBD1 (5 bases). The CDR3 runs 15 residues. V was clipped by 3 bases and J by 3 bases, with 12 bases between them. CDR3 amino acids: CASSFQGGLNQPQHF. The CDR3 region has the DNA TGTGCCAGCAGTTTTCAGGGAGGGCTCAATCAGCCCCAGCATTTT.

V gene TRBV6-5 combines with J gene TRBJ2-7, with 7 positions matching TRBD1. Per germline, CDR1 MNHEY and CDR2 SVGAGI. V was clipped by 0 bases and J by 6 bases; unmatched bases: 5. The CDR3 is 14 residues long. The CDR3 sequence: CASSYSRGISEQYF. In nucleotides, the CDR3 is TGTGCCAGCAGTTACTCCAGGGGGATATCCGAGCAGTACTTC.

In its sample, this clonotype was seen once. The chain is built from TRBV10-3 and TRBJ2-1; 10 positions match TRBD2. Looked up from germline, CDR1 is ENHRY and CDR2 is SYGVKD. V was pared by 10 bases and J by 8 bases, with 14 bases of the junction left unmatched. The CDR3 length is 15 residues. The CDR3 DNA follows: TGTGCCACCAGGCGACTAGCGGGTGGTGGCGATGAGCAGTTCTTC. Translation: CATRRLAGGGDEQFF.

This clonotype showed up just a few times. This chain links TRBV10-3 with TRBJ2-1; TRBD2 matches at 8 bases. The CDR3 has 15 residues. V was pared by 0 bases and J by 9 bases, with 7 bases of the junction left unmatched. Germline CDR1 is ENHRY and CDR2 is SYGVKD. CDR3 loop: CAISESNGGAGEQFF. The CDR3 DNA is TGTGCCATCAGTGAGTCGAACGGGGGGGCCGGTGAGCAGTTCTTC.

The J gene is TRBJ2-1, the V gene TRBV5-1; D may be TRBD2 (5 bases). V was trimmed by 0 bases and J by 5 bases, leaving 12 bases between them. Looked up from germline, CDR1 is SGHRS and CDR2 is YFSETQ. This CDR3 region has 15 residues. The CDR3 DNA reads as TGCGCCAGCAGCTTGGCGCGGGCGGTTGACAATGAGCAGTTCTTC. It yields the protein CASSLARAVDNEQFF.

This chain connects TRBV3-1 to TRBJ1-1; D unclear. The CDR3 spans 13 residues. V lost 2 bases and J 5 bases, leaving 9 bases between the germline ends. CDR1 is LGHDT and CDR2 is YNNKEL in the germline V gene (reference sequence). The CDR3 reads CASSQWEGTEAFF. CDR3 coding DNA: TGTGCCAGCAGCCAATGGGAGGGAACTGAAGCTTTCTTT.

The chain employs TRBV12-3 or TRBV12-4 and TRBJ2-1, with 8 bases fitting TRBD2. There are 13 residues in the CDR3. Trimming removed 4 bases from V and 7 bases from J; junction bases left unmatched: 3. CDR3 sequence: CASSYGGANEQFF. The CDR3 coding sequence is TGTGCCAGCAGTTACGGGGGGGCTAATGAGCAGTTCTTC.

A few counts support this clonotype. The V gene is TRBV29-1, the J gene TRBJ2-2; TRBD1 matches 8 bases. The J segment lost 6 bases and the V segment lost 7 bases, leaving 10 bases of the junction unmatched. The CDR3 sequence is 14 residues long. The V gene's germline CDR1 is SQVTM and CDR2 ANQGSEA. CDR3: CSAPGQVNPGELFF. The DNA for the CDR3 is TGCAGCGCTCCGGGACAGGTTAATCCCGGGGAGCTGTTTTTT.

This clonotype has just a few counts. The chain employs TRBV12-3 or TRBV12-4 and TRBJ2-7, with 12 bases lining up with TRBD2. With 4 bases clipped from V and 3 bases from J, the junction kept 7 bases outside the gene matches. The CDR3 is 16 amino acids. The CDR3, as DNA: TGTGCCAGCAGTTCAGGAGTGGGACTAGCGGGCTACGAGCAGTACTTC. Translating gives CASSSGVGLAGYEQYF.

The chain links TRBV12-3 or TRBV12-4 to TRBJ2-1; 9 bases align to TRBD2. Germline trimming cut 6 bases from V and 12 bases from J; bases unmatched to any gene: 3. The CDR3 covers 11 residues. CDR3 loop: CASRAGGGQFF. CDR3 nucleotide sequence: TGTGCCAGCAGGGCGGGAGGGGGGCAGTTCTTC.

The V and J genes are TRBV7-8 and TRBJ2-5; D is possibly TRBD1 (5 bases). CDR3 length: 14 amino acids. Trimming pared 3 bases from V and 2 bases from J, leaving 10 bases between. Germline assignment: CDR1 SGHVS and CDR2 FQNEAQ. DNA of the CDR3: TGTGCCAGCAGCTTGGGGCGCATTCAAGAGACCCAGTACTTC. This codes for CASSLGRIQETQYF.

The sample holds a few counts of this clonotype. The chain's CDR3 is CASSSGQVGEQFF. CDR3 nucleotides: TGTGCCAGCAGCTCGGGACAGGTTGGTGAGCAGTTCTTC. This rearrangement joins TRBV7-2 to TRBJ2-1, with 8 bases lining up with TRBD1. CDR1 SGHTA and CDR2 FQGNSA come from the germline V gene. The CDR3 is 13 residues long. V lost 4 bases to trimming and J lost 9 bases; unmatched junction nucleotides: 5.

V usage is TRBV5-1 and J usage is TRBJ2-5; either TRBD1 or TRBD2 may supply D (5 bases each). This CDR3 contains 15 residues. Trimming left V 0 bases short and J 5 bases short, with 14 bases between. From germline, CDR1 is SGHRS and CDR2 YFSETQ. CDR3 sequence reads: CASSLERGRGETQYF. The CDR3 nucleotides read TGCGCCAGCAGCTTGGAACGGGGACGTGGGGAGACCCAGTACTTC.

The chain employs TRBV9 and TRBJ2-1; 8 bases match TRBD2. The CDR3 has 15 residues. Germline assignment: CDR1 SGDLS and CDR2 YYNGEE. V lost 2 bases to trimming and J lost 4 bases; unmatched junction nucleotides: 5. CDR3: CASSVRSGAYNEQFF. The CDR3 DNA follows: TGTGCCAGCAGCGTCCGTAGCGGGGCTTACAATGAGCAGTTCTTC.

The V call is TRBV6-1, the J call TRBJ1-2; D is possibly TRBD1 (5 bases). Deletions cut 7 bases from V and 8 bases from J, with 20 bases between. The CDR3 runs 14 residues. Germline CDR1 is MNHNS and CDR2 is SASEGT. The CDR3 loop is CASTRMEGIGGYTF. CDR3 nucleotides: TGTGCCAGCACCAGAATGGAGGGGATAGGGGGCTACACCTTC.

The chain has TRBV10-3 and TRBJ2-5; D unresolved. The germline gives CDR1 ENHRY, CDR2 SYGVKD. V was trimmed by 0 bases and J by 7 bases, leaving 3 bases between them. This CDR3 is built from 11 residues. CDR3 in DNA: TGTGCCATCAGTGAGTCGGGGACCCAGTACTTC. Its protein is CAISESGTQYF.